Below are 16 T cell receptor beta chains sequenced from a single sample in a study of shared clonotypes between healthy human individuals. The repertoire was sequenced with immunoSEQ multiplex PCR; TCRdb's copy has only in-frame clones and lacks some. The profile shows a few hundred thousand clones, roughly 70% of them singletons. Specimen: memory CD4+ T cells sorted from blood. The subset here: CD45RA-negative fraction. The receptors come from a man aged 30 to 45 in good health.

V usage is TRBV6-1 and J usage is TRBJ1-3; the D gene is possibly TRBD1 (5 bases). Per germline, CDR1 MNHNS and CDR2 SASEGT. The CDR3 contains 14 residues. V was shortened by 1 base and J by 8 bases, with 12 bases between the two germline ends. The CDR3 loop reads CASSEDPGMYTIYF. The DNA of the CDR3 is TGTGCCAGCAGTGAAGATCCAGGGATGTACACCATATATTTT.

The chain carries TRBV2 and TRBJ2-1, with 9 nucleotides matching TRBD1. The V segment lost 5 bases and the J segment 6 bases; nucleotides outside the gene matches: 8. Germline CDR1 SNHLY, CDR2 FYNNEI. The CDR3 runs 15 residues. CDR3 protein: CASSPDRGGVNEQFF. The DNA for the CDR3 is TGTGCCAGCAGTCCCGACAGGGGGGGTGTCAATGAGCAGTTCTTC.

The chain is built from TRBV7-7 and TRBJ2-2, with 7 bases fitting TRBD2. The CDR3 is 17 residues long. Germline CDR1 SSHAT, CDR2 FNYEAQ (reference sequence). The trim removed 4 bases at V and 4 bases at J, leaving 12 bases unmatched. The CDR3: CASSSAAAGSPTGELFF. The CDR3 coding sequence is TGTGCCAGCAGCTCAGCCGCAGCGGGATCGCCCACCGGGGAGCTGTTTTTT. The entire variable domain, with the rest obtained from reference TRBV7-7 and TRBJ2-2, is as follows: GAGVSQSPRYKVTKRGQDVTLRCDPISSHATLYWYQQALGQGPEFLTYFNYEAQPDKSGLPSDRFSAERPEGSISTLTIQRTEQRDSAMYRCASSSAAAGSPTGELFFGEGSRLTVL.

This chain joins TRBV5-1 and TRBJ2-5, with 7 bases fitting TRBD2. Germline loops: CDR1 SGHRS, CDR2 YFSETQ. J lost 2 bases, V lost 0 bases, and 7 bases had no gene match. The CDR3 is 16 amino acids. The CDR3 DNA follows: TGCGCCAGCAGCTTGGTAGTTAGCGGGTGGCAAGAGACCCAGTACTTC. Its protein is CASSLVVSGWQETQYF.

V and J are TRBV5-1 and TRBJ2-1; TRBD2 agrees at 14 bases. Germline values: CDR1 SGHRS, CDR2 YFSETQ. V was clipped by 4 bases and J by 9 bases; unmatched bases: 15. CDR3 length equals 18 residues. In nucleotides, the CDR3 is TGCGCCAGCAGCGACGGGAGACTAGCGGGAGGGCCAGAGATTGAGCAGTTCTTC. Its protein product is CASSDGRLAGGPEIEQFF.

This chain joins TRBV5-5 and TRBJ2-7; D gene unclear. The CDR3 length is 13 residues. Trimming removed 4 bases at V and 0 bases at J, with 8 bases between. Germline lookup yields CDR1 SGHKS and CDR2 YYEKEE (reference sequence). The CDR3 sequence: CASSPVGSYEQYF. The CDR3 bases are TGTGCCAGCAGCCCCGTGGGCTCCTACGAGCAGTACTTC.

This clone was detected once. The rearrangement links TRBV7-6 to TRBJ2-3, with unresolved D. This CDR3 spans 14 amino acids. With 1 base removed from V and 4 bases from J, the gap between germline ends came to 9 bases. Germline lookup yields CDR1 SGHVS and CDR2 FNYEAQ. Written as DNA, the CDR3 is TGTGCCAGCAGCTTAGTTTCCGAGGCAGATACGCAGTATTTT. It codes for CASSLVSEADTQYF.

The table lists this clone with a count of one. The chain employs TRBV14 and TRBJ2-3; 7 bases map to TRBD1. V lost 4 bases, J lost 3 bases, and 13 bases stayed unmatched. Germline V lookup: CDR1 SGHDN, CDR2 FVKESK. This CDR3 spans 17 amino acids. DNA of the CDR3: TGTGCCAGCAGCCCTATTAAGGGGGCGAGTCCGACAGATACGCAGTATTTT. Translating it yields CASSPIKGASPTDTQYF. Supplemented by reference TRBV14 and TRBJ2-3, the full variable domain reads EAGVTQFPSHSVIEKGQTVTLRCDPISGHDNLYWYRRVMGKEIKFLLHFVKESKQDESGMPNNRFLAERTGGTYSTLKVQPAELEDSGVYFCASSPIKGASPTDTQYFGPGTRLTVL.

This clone was found a few times. V gene TRBV7-2 combines with J gene TRBJ2-5, with D perhaps matching TRBD2 (6 bases). The CDR3 contains 15 residues. The germline V gene has CDR1 SGHTA and CDR2 FQGNSA. Deletions cut 2 bases from V and 4 bases from J, with 14 bases between. The CDR3 protein is CASSLWGEIGETQYF. The CDR3 DNA sequence: TGTGCCAGCAGCTTATGGGGGGAGATCGGAGAGACCCAGTACTTC.

The DNA of the CDR3 is TGTGCCAGCAGAGTCGGACTAGAGCAAGCCGATACGTACGAGCAGTACTTC. Amino acids: CASRVGLEQADTYEQYF. The V call is TRBV6-4, the J call TRBJ2-7; TRBD2 agrees at 7 bases. There are 17 residues in the CDR3. The V segment lost 6 bases and the J segment 4 bases; nucleotides outside the gene matches: 18. Germline CDR1 MRHNA, CDR2 SNTAGT.

This clone came up a few times. V and J are TRBV11-2 and TRBJ2-7; maybe TRBD1 (5 bases). The CDR3 consists of 14 residues. The germline V gene has CDR1 SGHAT and CDR2 FQNNGV. Trimming cost V 0 bases and J 3 bases, with 9 bases left between them. The CDR3 here is CASSLDRVFYEQYF. Written as DNA, the CDR3 is TGTGCCAGCAGCTTAGACAGGGTCTTCTACGAGCAGTACTTC.

The rearrangement links TRBV5-8 to TRBJ1-1; D is perhaps TRBD1 (6 bases). The germline CDR1 and CDR2 sequences are SGHTS and YDEGEE. Trimming cost V 4 bases and J 3 bases, with 10 bases left between them. This CDR3 is 13 amino acids long. The CDR3 DNA reads TGTGCCAGCAGCGCCGACAGGTACACTGAAGCTTTCTTT. Translating gives CASSADRYTEAFF.

The chain combines TRBV28 with TRBJ1-5; TRBD1 is a possible D gene (5 bases). The CDR3 runs to 15 residues. Germline loops: CDR1 MDHEN, CDR2 SYDVKM. V was pared by 3 bases and J by 6 bases, with 15 bases between. DNA of the CDR3: TGTGCCAGCAGTTTCCTACGGAAGGGACGTCAGCCCCAGCATTTT. The encoded protein is CASSFLRKGRQPQHF.

This clone was counted between two and nine times. The chain uses TRBV5-5 and TRBJ2-1, with 7 bases fitting TRBD2. The CDR3 is made up of 15 amino acids. The junction had 5 bases not matched to a gene; V was cut back by 1 base and J by 4 bases. The germline gives CDR1 SGHKS, CDR2 YYEKEE (reference sequence). CDR3: CASSLSLAAYNEQFF. CDR3 nucleotides: TGTGCCAGCAGCTTGTCGCTAGCGGCTTACAATGAGCAGTTCTTC.

The V and J genes are TRBV19 and TRBJ1-5; D is ambiguous. V gave up 6 bases and J gave up 7 bases, with 13 bases separating them. Germline-derived CDR1 and CDR2 are LNHDA and SQIVND (reference sequence). The CDR3 length is 13 residues. CDR3 residues: CASRSRHDQPQHF. The CDR3 DNA follows: TGTGCCAGTAGGAGCCGTCACGACCAGCCCCAGCATTTT.

This clone came up a few times. The chain has TRBV5-1 and TRBJ1-5; TRBD1 matches at 7 bases. The CDR3 has 13 residues. The V and J ends lost 4 bases and 5 bases, in that order; junction bases with no gene match: 3. Per the germline V gene, CDR1 is SGHRS and CDR2 is YFSETQ. The CDR3 DNA reads TGCGCCAGCAGCCAGGGGGGAGATCAGCCCCAGCATTTT. Amino acids: CASSQGGDQPQHF.